What follows is one T cell receptor (beta chain) and its context. Its antigen is not identified. This CDR3 region has 13 residues. The V gene end was trimmed by 11 bases and the J gene end by 2 bases; junction bases not matched to a gene: 8. Germline CDR1 MDHEN, CDR2 SYDVKM. Profiled with immunoSEQ multiplex PCR; TCRdb holds only in-frame clones, not every one. The profile shows about 98,000 clones, roughly 87% of them singletons. This record comes from a study of cytomegalovirus exposure and HLA in healthy donors. Study details: The approximately 120 validation repertoires, a later analysis reported, used the same platform as the approximately 650 first-cohort repertoires.

Points from the study as a whole: Cytomegalovirus association was assigned to about 150 TCR beta chains. There were a few CMV-associated chains whose specificity for CMV antigens was confirmed in vitro.

The receptor comes from a woman in her 30s in good health and CMV-seronegative. The rearrangement links TRBV28 to TRBJ1-2, with 7 bases that match TRBD1. Specimen: PBMCs. CDR3 nucleotide sequence: TGTGCCTCACGACCGGGACAGAACTATGGCTACACCTTC. Translation gives CASRPGQNYGYTF.